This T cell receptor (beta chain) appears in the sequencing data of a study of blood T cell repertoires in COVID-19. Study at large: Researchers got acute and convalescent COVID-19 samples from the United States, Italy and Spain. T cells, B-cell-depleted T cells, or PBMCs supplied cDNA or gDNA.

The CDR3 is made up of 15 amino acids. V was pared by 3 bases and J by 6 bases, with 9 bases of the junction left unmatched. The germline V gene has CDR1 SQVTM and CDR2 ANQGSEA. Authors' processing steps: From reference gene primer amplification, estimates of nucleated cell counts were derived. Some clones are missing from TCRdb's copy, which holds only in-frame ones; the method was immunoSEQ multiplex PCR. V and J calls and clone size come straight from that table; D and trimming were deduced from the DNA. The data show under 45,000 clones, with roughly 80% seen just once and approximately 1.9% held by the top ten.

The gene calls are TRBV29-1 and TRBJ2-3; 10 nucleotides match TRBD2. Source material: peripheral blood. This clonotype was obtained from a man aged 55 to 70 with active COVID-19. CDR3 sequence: CSVEPASGSRDTQYF. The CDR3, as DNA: TGCAGCGTTGAGCCGGCTAGCGGGAGTAGGGATACGCAGTATTTT.